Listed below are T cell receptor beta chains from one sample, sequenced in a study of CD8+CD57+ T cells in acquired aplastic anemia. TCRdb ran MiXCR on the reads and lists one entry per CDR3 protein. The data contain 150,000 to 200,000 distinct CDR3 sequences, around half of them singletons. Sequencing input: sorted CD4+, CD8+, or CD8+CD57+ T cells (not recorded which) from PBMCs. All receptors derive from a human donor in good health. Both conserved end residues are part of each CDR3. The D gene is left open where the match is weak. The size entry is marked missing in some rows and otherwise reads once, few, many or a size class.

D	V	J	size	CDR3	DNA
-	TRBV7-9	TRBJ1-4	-	CASSPTVREKLFF	TGTGCCAGCAGCCCGACAGTTCGGGAAAAACTGTTTTTT
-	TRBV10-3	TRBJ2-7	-	CAISESGGREYEQYF	TGTGCCATCAGTGAGTCGGGGGGCAGGGAATACGAGCAGTACTTC
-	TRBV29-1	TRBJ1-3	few	CSVEDQGADGNTIYF	TGCAGCGTTGAAGATCAAGGGGCTGATGGAAACACCATATATTTT
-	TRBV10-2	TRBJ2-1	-	CASSEALSSYNEQSF	TGCGCCAGCAGTGAGGCGCTAAGCTCCTACAATGAGCAGTCCTTC
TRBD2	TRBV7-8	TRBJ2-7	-	CASSLTLAGGPQQYF	TGTGCCAGCAGCTTAACCCTAGCGGGGGGCCCCCAGCAGTACTTC
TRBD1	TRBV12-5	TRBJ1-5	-	CASGFSLGTEPNQPQHF	TGTGCTAGTGGTTTTTCCCTAGGGACAGAACCCAATCAGCCCCAGCATTTT
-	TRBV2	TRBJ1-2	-	CASIMGLEGGYTF	TGTGCCAGCATAATGGGACTCGAAGGTGGCTACACCTTC
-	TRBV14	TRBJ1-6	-	CASSQVGRRSPLHF	TGTGCCAGCAGCCAAGTAGGCAGGCGATCACCCCTCCACTTT
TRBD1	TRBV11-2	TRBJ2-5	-	CASSFRGLDRFQETQYF	TGTGCCAGCAGCTTCAGGGGGCTAGACCGCTTCCAAGAGACCCAGTACTTC
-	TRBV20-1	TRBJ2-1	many	CSAGDGASPTYNEQFF	TGCAGTGCTGGGGACGGTGCGTCCCCCACCTACAATGAGCAGTTCTTC
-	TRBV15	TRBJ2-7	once	CATSSGPGYLEQYF	TGTGCCACCAGCAGCGGTCCTGGCTACCTCGAGCAGTACTTC
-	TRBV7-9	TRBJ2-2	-	CASSLATAIEELFF	TGTGCCAGCAGCTTAGCGACCGCGATTGAGGAGCTGTTTTTT
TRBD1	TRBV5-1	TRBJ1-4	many	CASSQILTGGNEKLFF	TGCGCCAGCAGCCAAATACTGACAGGGGGAAATGAAAAACTGTTTTTT
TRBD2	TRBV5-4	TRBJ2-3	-	CASSLGLAHGTDTQYF	TGTGCCAGCAGCCTTGGACTAGCGCATGGCACAGATACGCAGTATTTT
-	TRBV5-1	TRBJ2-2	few	CASSLAVFAGGELFF	TGCGCCAGCAGCTTGGCGGTTTTCGCCGGCGGGGAGCTGTTTTTT
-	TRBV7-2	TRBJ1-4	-	CASSGQREKLFF	TGTGCCAGCAGCGGGCAGCGAGAAAAACTGTTTTTT
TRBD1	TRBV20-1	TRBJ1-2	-	CSARRDRGEPGF	TGCAGTGCCCGACGGGACAGGGGGGAACCAGGCTTC
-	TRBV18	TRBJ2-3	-	CASSPRDLDTQYF	TGTGCCAGCTCACCGAGGGACTTGGATACGCAGTATTTT
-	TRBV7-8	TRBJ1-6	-	CASSGGGGSPLHF	TGTGCCAGCAGCGGAGGGGGAGGCTCACCCCTCCACTTT
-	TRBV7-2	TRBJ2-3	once	CASSYGLSSDTQYF	TGTGCCAGCAGCTACGGACTGTCCTCAGATACGCAGTATTTT
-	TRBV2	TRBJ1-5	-	CASRLSGRGQSQHF	TGTGCCAGCAGACTTTCAGGGAGGGGTCAGTCCCAGCATTTT
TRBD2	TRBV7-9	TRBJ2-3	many	CASSFGLAGDADTQYF	TGTGCCAGCAGCTTCGGACTAGCGGGGGACGCAGATACGCAGTATTTT
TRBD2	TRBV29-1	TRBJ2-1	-	CSASSGRYNEQFF	TGCAGCGCCAGTAGCGGGAGGTACAATGAGCAGTTCTTC
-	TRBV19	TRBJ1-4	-	CASRGHGEERLSF	TGTGCCAGCCGCGGACATGGAGAGGAAAGACTGTCTTTT
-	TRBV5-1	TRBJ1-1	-	CASSLPMGQGEPFF	TGCGCCAGCAGCTTGCCTATGGGGCAGGGTGAACCTTTCTTT
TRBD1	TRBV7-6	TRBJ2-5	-	CASNRTGETQYF	TGTGCCAGCAACAGGACAGGGGAGACCCAGTACTTC
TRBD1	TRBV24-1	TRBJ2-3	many	CATSPGQGASDTQYF	TGTGCCACCAGCCCGGGACAGGGGGCGTCAGATACGCAGTATTTT
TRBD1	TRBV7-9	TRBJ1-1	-	CASSLFKGADTEAFF	TGTGCCAGCAGCCTATTCAAGGGGGCTGACACTGAAGCTTTCTTT
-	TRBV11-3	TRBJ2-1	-	CASGKAPETEQFF	TGTGCCAGCGGGAAAGCTCCTGAAACTGAGCAGTTCTTC
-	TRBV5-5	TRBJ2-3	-	CASSLGQLDTDTQYF	TGTGCCAGCAGCTTGGGCCAGCTAGACACAGATACGCAGTATTTT
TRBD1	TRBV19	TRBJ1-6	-	CASTGTESSPLHF	TGTGCCAGCACCGGGACAGAGAGTTCACCCCTCCACTTT
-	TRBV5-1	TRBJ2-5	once	CASSLAGGRGETQYF	TGCGCCAGCAGCTTGGCCGGGGGTAGGGGAGAGACCCAGTACTTC
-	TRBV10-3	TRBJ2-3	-	CAIRRGDTQYF	TGTGCCATCAGGAGGGGAGATACGCAGTATTTT
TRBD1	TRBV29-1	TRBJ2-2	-	CSASRDRGTGELFF	TGCAGCGCTTCCCGGGACAGGGGAACCGGGGAGCTGTTTTTT
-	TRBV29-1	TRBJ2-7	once	CSVLPTASSYEQYF	TGCAGCGTTCTCCCGACGGCGAGCTCCTACGAGCAGTACTTC
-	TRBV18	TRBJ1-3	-	CASSPDVLSGNTIYF	TGTGCCAGCTCACCGGATGTACTCTCTGGGAACACCATATATTTT
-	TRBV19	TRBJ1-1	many	CASRGGFGKTEAFF	TGTGCCAGTAGGGGGGGTTTTGGAAAGACTGAAGCTTTCTTT
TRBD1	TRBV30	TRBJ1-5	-	CAWSVQRTGGPSNQPQHF	TGTGCCTGGAGTGTACAACGGACAGGGGGCCCAAGCAATCAGCCCCAGCATTTT
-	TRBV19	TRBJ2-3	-	CASSIRPDRDTQYF	TGTGCCAGTAGTATCCGTCCCGACCGAGATACGCAGTATTTT
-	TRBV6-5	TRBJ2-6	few	CASSSRQSSSGANVLTF	TGTGCCAGCAGTTCAAGACAGAGTTCCTCTGGGGCCAACGTCCTGACTTTC
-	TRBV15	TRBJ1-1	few	CATSRGDATEAFF	TGTGCCACCAGCAGGGGGGATGCCACTGAAGCTTTCTTT
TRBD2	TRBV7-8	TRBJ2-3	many	CASSLAGDYIDTQYF	TGTGCCAGCAGCTTAGCCGGGGACTATATAGATACGCAGTATTTT